This note documents a single TCR beta chain sequence. Treatment indicated: some 20 received Ad26.COV2.S at low or high dose, single or two shots; several received placebo; per-sample allocation not given. Repertoires come from day 63 after the first vaccine or placebo injection. These data come from a study of Ad26.COV2.S vaccination and SARS-CoV-2 variants. At the level of the study: Intramuscular Ad26.COV2.S doses were given once or twice, 56 days apart.

Some clones are missing from TCRdb's copy, which holds only in-frame ones; the method was immunoSEQ multiplex PCR. The sample has some 340,000 clones; about 86% are singletons. Germline V gene sequence: CDR1 SNHLY, CDR2 FYNNEI. The CDR3 spans 15 residues. V trimming: 6 bases; J trimming: 4 bases; junction bases outside the gene matches: 9. This TCR was sampled from a person between 18 and 65 years old who received the Ad26.COV2.S COVID-19 vaccine or a placebo. This rearrangement joins TRBV2 to TRBJ1-5; 7 bases map to TRBD1. The specimen comprised peripheral blood, sampled in a trial of Ad26.COV2.S vaccine versus placebo. The CDR3 loop is CASRLLGTENQPQHF. The CDR3 DNA follows: TGTGCCAGCAGGCTCCTAGGGACAGAAAATCAGCCCCAGCATTTT. Together with reference TRBV2 and TRBJ1-5, the CDR3 gives the full variable domain: EPEVTQTPSHQVTQMGQEVILRCVPISNHLYFYWYRQILGQKVEFLVSFYNNEISEKSEIFDDQFSVERPDGSNFTLKIRSTKLEDSAMYFCASRLLGTENQPQHFGDGTRLSIL.